This T cell receptor (beta chain) emerged from a study of blood T cells in healthy people across ages. This clonotype was detected once. Alongside a J-beta primer mix, a sample-barcoded 5' primer served in a second PCR lasting about 7 to 11 cycles. MiXCR, applied by TCRdb to the 5' RACE reads, yields one record per CDR3 protein. The table includes around 1,500,000 distinct CDR3 sequences, over 25% detected once. The sample was blood. The source of this sequence is a woman in her 30s in good health.

CDR3 in DNA: TGTGCCAGCAGCACCCTCAGGGGCACGAATACGCAGTATTTT. Amino acids: CASSTLRGTNTQYF. The chain employs TRBV7-9 and TRBJ2-3, with D tentatively TRBD1 (6 bases). Germline lookup yields CDR1 SEHNR and CDR2 FQNEAQ (reference sequence). Trimming cost V 5 bases and J 7 bases, with 16 bases left between them. The CDR3 totals 14 residues.